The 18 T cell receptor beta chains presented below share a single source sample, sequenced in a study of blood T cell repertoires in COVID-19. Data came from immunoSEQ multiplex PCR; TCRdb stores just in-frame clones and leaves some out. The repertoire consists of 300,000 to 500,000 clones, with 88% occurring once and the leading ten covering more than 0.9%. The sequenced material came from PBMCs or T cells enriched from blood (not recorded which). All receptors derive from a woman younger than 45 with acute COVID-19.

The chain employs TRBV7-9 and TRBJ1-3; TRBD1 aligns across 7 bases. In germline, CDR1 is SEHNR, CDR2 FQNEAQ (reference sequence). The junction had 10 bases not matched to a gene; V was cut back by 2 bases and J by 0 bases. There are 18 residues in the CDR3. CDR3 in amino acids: CASSLRGDSSGSGNTIYF. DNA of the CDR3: TGTGCCAGCAGCTTAAGGGGGGACAGCTCGGGCTCTGGAAACACCATATATTTT. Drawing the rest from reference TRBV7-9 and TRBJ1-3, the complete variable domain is DTGVSQNPRHKITKRGQNVTFRCDPISEHNRLYWYRQTLGQGPEFLTYFQNEAQLEKSRLLSDRFSAERPKGSFSTLEIQRTEQGDSAMYLCASSLRGDSSGSGNTIYFGEGSWLTVV.

This CDR3 reads CASSVAGTSGYNEQFF. Here the CDR3 DNA reads TGTGCCAGCAGCGTAGCCGGGACTAGCGGGTACAATGAGCAGTTCTTC. The chain joins TRBV9 to TRBJ2-1; 12 positions agree with TRBD2. J lost 4 bases, V lost 0 bases, and 2 bases had no gene match. This CDR3 has 16 residues. Per germline, CDR1 SGDLS and CDR2 YYNGEE.

CDR3 residues: CASSQTGKRTDTQYF. The CDR3 nucleotides are TGTGCCAGCAGCCAGACAGGGAAACGCACAGATACGCAGTATTTT. The chain joins TRBV3-1 (or the pseudogene TRBV3-2) to TRBJ2-3; 7 bases line up with TRBD1. The CDR3 length is 15 residues. The junction had 4 bases not matched to a gene; V was cut back by 3 bases and J by 1 base. Germline CDR1 is LGHDT and CDR2 is YNNKEL (reference sequence).

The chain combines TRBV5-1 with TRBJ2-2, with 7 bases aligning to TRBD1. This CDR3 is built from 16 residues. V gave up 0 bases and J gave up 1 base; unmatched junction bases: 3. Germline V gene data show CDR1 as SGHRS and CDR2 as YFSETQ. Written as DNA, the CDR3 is TGCGCCAGCAGCTTGGAGGACAGGAGGAACACCGGGGAGCTGTTTTTT. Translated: CASSLEDRRNTGELFF.

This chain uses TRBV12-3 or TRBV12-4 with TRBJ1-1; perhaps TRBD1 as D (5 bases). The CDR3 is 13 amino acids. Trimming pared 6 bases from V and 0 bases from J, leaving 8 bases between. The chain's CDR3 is CASRRTLNTEAFF. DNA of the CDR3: TGTGCCAGCAGAAGGACATTGAACACTGAAGCTTTCTTT.

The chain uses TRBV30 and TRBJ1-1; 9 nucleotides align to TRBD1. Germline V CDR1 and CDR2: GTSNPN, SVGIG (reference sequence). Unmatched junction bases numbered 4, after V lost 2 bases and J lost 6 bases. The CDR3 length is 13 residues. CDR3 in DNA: TGTGCCTGGAGTTGGGGACAGGGCCCTGAAGCTTTCTTT. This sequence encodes CAWSWGQGPEAFF.

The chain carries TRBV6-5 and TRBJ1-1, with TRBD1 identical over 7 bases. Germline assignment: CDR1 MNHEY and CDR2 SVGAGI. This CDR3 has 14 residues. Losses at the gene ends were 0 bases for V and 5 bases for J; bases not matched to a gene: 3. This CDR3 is CASSYSYRGTEAFF. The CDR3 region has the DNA TGTGCCAGCAGTTACTCTTACAGGGGTACTGAAGCTTTCTTT.

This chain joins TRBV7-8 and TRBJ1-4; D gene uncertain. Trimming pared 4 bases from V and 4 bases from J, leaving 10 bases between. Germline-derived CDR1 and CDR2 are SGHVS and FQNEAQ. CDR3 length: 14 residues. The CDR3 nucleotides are TGTGCCAGCAGCTCAGGAGGGTATAATGAAAAACTGTTTTTT. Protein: CASSSGGYNEKLFF.

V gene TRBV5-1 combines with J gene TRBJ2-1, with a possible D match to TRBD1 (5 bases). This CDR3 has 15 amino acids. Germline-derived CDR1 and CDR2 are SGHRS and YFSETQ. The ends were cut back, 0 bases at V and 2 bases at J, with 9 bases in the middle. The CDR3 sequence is CASSLVRQPYNEQFF. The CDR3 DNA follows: TGCGCCAGCAGCTTGGTGAGACAGCCCTACAATGAGCAGTTCTTC.

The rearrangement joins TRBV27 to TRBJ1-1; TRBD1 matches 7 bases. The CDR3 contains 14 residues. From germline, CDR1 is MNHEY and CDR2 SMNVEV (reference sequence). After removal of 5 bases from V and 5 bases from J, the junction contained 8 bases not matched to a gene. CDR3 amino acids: CASSIRQGITEAFF. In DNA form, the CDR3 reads TGTGCCAGCAGTATTCGACAGGGAATAACTGAAGCTTTCTTT.

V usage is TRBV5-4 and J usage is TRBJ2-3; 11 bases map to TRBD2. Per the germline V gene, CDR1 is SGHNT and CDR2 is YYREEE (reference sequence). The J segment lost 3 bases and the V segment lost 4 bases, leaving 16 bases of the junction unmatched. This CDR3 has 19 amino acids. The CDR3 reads CASSRGIFSGGAKTDTQYF. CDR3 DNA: TGTGCCAGCAGCCGTGGGATTTTTAGCGGGGGGGCAAAAACAGATACGCAGTATTTT.

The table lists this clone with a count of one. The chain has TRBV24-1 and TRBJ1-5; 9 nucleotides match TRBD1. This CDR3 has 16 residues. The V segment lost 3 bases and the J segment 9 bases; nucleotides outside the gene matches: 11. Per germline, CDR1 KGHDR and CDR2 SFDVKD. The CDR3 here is CATSDASGQGLLPQHF. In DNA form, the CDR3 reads TGTGCCACCAGTGATGCGTCGGGACAGGGTCTTTTGCCCCAGCATTTT.

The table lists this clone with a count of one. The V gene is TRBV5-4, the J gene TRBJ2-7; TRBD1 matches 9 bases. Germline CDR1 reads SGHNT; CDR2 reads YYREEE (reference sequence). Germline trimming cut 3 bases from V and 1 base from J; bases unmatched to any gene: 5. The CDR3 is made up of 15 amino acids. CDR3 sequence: CASSWGGQGSYEQYF. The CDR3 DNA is TGTGCCAGCAGCTGGGGAGGACAGGGGTCCTACGAGCAGTACTTC.

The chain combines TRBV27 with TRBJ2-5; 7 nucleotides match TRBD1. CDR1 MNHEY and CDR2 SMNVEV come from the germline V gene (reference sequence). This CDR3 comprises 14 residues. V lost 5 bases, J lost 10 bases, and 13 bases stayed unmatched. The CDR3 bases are TGTGCCAGCAGTGTCAGGGGGATACAACGGGACCAGTACTTC. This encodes CASSVRGIQRDQYF.

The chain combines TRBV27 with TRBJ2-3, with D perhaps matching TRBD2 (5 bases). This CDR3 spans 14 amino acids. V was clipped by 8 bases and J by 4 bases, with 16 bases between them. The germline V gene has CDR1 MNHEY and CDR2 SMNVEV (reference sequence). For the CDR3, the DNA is TGTGCCAGCCAAAGGTCAATCGGGGCAGATACGCAGTATTTT. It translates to CASQRSIGADTQYF.

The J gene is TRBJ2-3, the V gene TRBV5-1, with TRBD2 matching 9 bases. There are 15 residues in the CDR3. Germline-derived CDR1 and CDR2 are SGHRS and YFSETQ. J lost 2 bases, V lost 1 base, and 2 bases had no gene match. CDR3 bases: TGCGCCAGCAGCTTGTTAGCGGGGGACACAGATACGCAGTATTTT. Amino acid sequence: CASSLLAGDTDTQYF.

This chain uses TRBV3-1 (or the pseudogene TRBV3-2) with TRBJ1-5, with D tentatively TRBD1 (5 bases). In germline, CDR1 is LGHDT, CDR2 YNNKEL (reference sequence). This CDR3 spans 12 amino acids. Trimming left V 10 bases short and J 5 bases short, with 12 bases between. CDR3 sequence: CATGQGDQPQHF. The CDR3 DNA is TGTGCCACCGGGCAGGGTGATCAGCCCCAGCATTTT.

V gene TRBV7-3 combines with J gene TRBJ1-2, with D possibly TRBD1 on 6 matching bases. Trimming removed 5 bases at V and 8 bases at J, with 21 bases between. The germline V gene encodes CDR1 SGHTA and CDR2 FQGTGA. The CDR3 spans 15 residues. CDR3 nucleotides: TGTGCCAGCAGCCCCGGGGCAGGGGATTATTACGGCTACACCTTC. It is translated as CASSPGAGDYYGYTF.